These T cell receptor beta chains were read from a single sample in a study of T cells in Graves' hyperthyroidism and ophthalmopathy. TCRdb processed the multiplex PCR reads anew with MiXCR; each CDR3 protein has one entry. This sample has fewer than 750,000 distinct CDR3 sequences, with 40% to 55% found just once. Sequencing was performed on peripheral blood or thyroid tissue (not recorded which). These receptor sequences come from a woman between 18 and 29 years old with Graves' hyperthyroidism. CDR3s include the opening cysteine and the closing phenylalanine or tryptophan. Fields, in order: J gene, CDR3 length, V gene, D gene, clone size, CDR3 protein, CDR3 DNA. A D gene is named only where the DNA matches it firmly. Where a row states a size, it is once, few, many or the class of an expanded clone; other rows omit it.

TRBJ1-5 15 TRBV5-1 - - CASSSRGGGNQPQHF TGCGCCAGCAGCTCCCGGGGGGGAGGCAATCAGCCCCAGCATTTT
TRBJ1-3 12 TRBV29-1 TRBD1 - CSVGQVRNTIYF TGCAGCGTCGGACAGGTTAGAAACACCATATATTTT
TRBJ2-1 12 TRBV24-1 - few CATVGRDDEQFF TGTGCCACCGTGGGGCGGGACGATGAGCAGTTCTTC
TRBJ2-7 18 TRBV7-2 TRBD1 - CASSPGGWTGGGTDTQYF TGTGCCAGCAGCCCAGGAGGTTGGACAGGGGGCGGCACAGATACGCAGTACTTC
TRBJ1-1 12 TRBV29-1 - many CSGLGTYTEAFF TGCAGCGGCCTCGGGACCTACACTGAAGCTTTCTTT
TRBJ2-2 14 TRBV9 - - CASSEGVDTGELFF TGTGCCAGCAGCGAGGGGGTGGACACCGGGGAGCTGTTTTTT
TRBJ1-1 14 TRBV19 - many CASSIKGGNTEAFF TGTGCCAGTAGTATCAAAGGGGGGAACACTGAAGCTTTCTTT
TRBJ1-5 15 TRBV2 - - CASGGTGNSNQPQHF TGTGCCAGCGGTGGGACGGGGAATAGCAATCAGCCCCAACATTTT
TRBJ2-5 13 TRBV18 - - CASSPQFPQPQYF TGTGCCAGCTCACCTCAATTCCCCCAGCCCCAGTACTTC
TRBJ1-2 9 TRBV30 - - CAWSWGFTF TGTGCCTGGAGTTGGGGTTTCACCTTC
TRBJ2-7 13 TRBV12-3/TRBV12-4 - many CASTPLPSYEQYF TGTGCCAGCACCCCCTTACCCTCCTACGAGCAGTACTTC
TRBJ2-7 16 TRBV9 TRBD2 many CASSVRSGRASYEQYF TGTGCCAGCAGCGTACGTAGCGGGAGGGCCTCCTACGAGCAGTACTTC
TRBJ2-2 12 TRBV10-3 TRBD1 many CAISERQGQLFF TGTGCCATCAGTGAAAGACAGGGGCAGCTGTTTTTT
TRBJ2-5 14 TRBV7-7 - many CASSSGVYQETQYF TGTGCCAGCAGCTCGGGGGTATACCAAGAGACCCAGTACTTC
TRBJ2-3 16 TRBV5-5 TRBD2 - CASSLAAGAGTDTQYF TGCGCCAGCAGCTTGGCTGCGGGAGCCGGCACAGATACGCAGTATTTT
TRBJ1-1 14 TRBV15 TRBD1 many CATSRDRGRTEAFF TGTGCCACCAGCAGAGACAGGGGGCGAACTGAAGCTTTCTTT
TRBJ2-7 15 TRBV2 - - CASSEAKGGRDEQYF TGTGCCAGCAGTGAAGCAAAGGGGGGTCGGGACGAGCAGTACTTC
TRBJ2-2 14 TRBV2 - many CATHSGANTGELFF TGTGCCACACATTCCGGGGCGAACACCGGGGAGCTGTTTTTT
TRBJ2-2 14 TRBV2 - once CASSETPNTGELLF TGCGCCAGCAGTGAGACACCGAACACCGGGGAGCTGCTTTTT
TRBJ1-5 16 TRBV7-9 - many CASSLSESPGNQPQHF TGTGCCAGCAGTCTTTCGGAATCCCCGGGAAATCAGCCCCAGCATTTT
TRBJ1-1 17 TRBV6-1 TRBD1 - CASSESPGTGLSTEAFF TGTGCCAGCAGTGAGAGTCCCGGGACAGGCTTATCCACTGAAGCTTTCTTT
TRBJ2-3 16 TRBV7-3 - - CASSSPRTGGTDTQYF TGTGCCAGCAGCTCACCTCGGACCGGGGGCACAGATACGCAGTATTTT
TRBJ2-7 15 TRBV28 - - CASSLSGKYDGEQYF TGTGCCAGCAGTTTATCGGGAAAGTACGATGGCGAGCAGTACTTC
TRBJ2-2 13 TRBV12-3/TRBV12-4 - - CASKRLGEGELFF TGTGCCAGCAAAAGGTTGGGTGAGGGGGAGCTGTTTTTT
TRBJ1-1 16 TRBV5-5 TRBD1 - CACSHLTGEGNTEAFF TGTGCCTGCAGCCACCTAACAGGGGAAGGGAACACTGAAGCTTTCTTT
TRBJ1-1 13 TRBV20-1 - - CSAPSFGTKEAFF TGCAGTGCCCCTAGTTTCGGGACCAAAGAAGCTTTCTTT
TRBJ2-2 15 TRBV19 - few CASSRGQGGTGELFF TGTGCCAGTAGCCGGGGCCAGGGCGGCACCGGGGAGCTGTTTTTT
TRBJ2-3 16 TRBV10-3 TRBD2 - CAISPSSGSSTDTQYF TGTGCCATCAGCCCCTCTAGCGGATCTAGCACAGATACGCAGTATTTT
TRBJ1-1 15 TRBV7-3 - - CASSFRPGTNTEAFF TGTGCCAGCAGCTTCCGACCAGGTACGAACACTGAAGCTTTCTTT